These 14 T cell receptor beta chains share one sample of origin, sequenced in a study of blood T cell repertoires in COVID-19. Sequencing was performed with immunoSEQ multiplex PCR; in TCRdb, only in-frame clones are kept and a portion is missing. The data contain some 75,000 clones, roughly 80% of them singletons. Sequencing input: peripheral blood. The origin of the receptors is a man aged 45-60 years with COVID-19, enrolled during active disease.

J is TRBJ2-2 and V is TRBV6-2 or TRBV6-3, with a tentative D call TRBD2 (6 bases). V dropped 1 base and J dropped 1 base, with 13 bases sitting between them. The CDR3 is made up of 17 amino acids. Germline V gene sequence: CDR1 MNHEY, CDR2 SVGEGT. The CDR3 DNA reads TGTGCCAGCAGTTACTGGGGGGTCAGCGGGAACACCGGGGAGCTGTTTTTT. The encoded protein is CASSYWGVSGNTGELFF.

The chain combines TRBV25-1 with TRBJ1-5, with D possibly matching TRBD1 (5 bases). The germline gives CDR1 MGHDK, CDR2 SYGVNS. V shed 4 bases and J shed 3 bases, with 10 bases lying between them. The CDR3 consists of 14 residues. CDR3 DNA: TGTGCCAGCAGTGTCCAGGGATACAATCAGCCCCAGCATTTT. It encodes CASSVQGYNQPQHF.

This clone is medium-sized within its sample. The chain links TRBV10-3 to TRBJ2-3; TRBD1 matches 7 bases. The germline CDR1 and CDR2 sequences are ENHRY and SYGVKD. This CDR3 contains 15 residues. V shed 5 bases, J shed 2 bases, and the junction held 7 bases outside the gene matches. In DNA form, the CDR3 reads TGTGCCATCAGTAATACAGGGGACCTCACAGATACGCAGTATTTT. This sequence encodes CAISNTGDLTDTQYF.

V usage is TRBV7-2 and J usage is TRBJ2-5, with 10 bases aligning to TRBD1. Germline V CDR1 and CDR2: SGHTA, FQGNSA. The CDR3 has 15 amino acids. After removal of 1 base from V and 1 base from J, the junction contained 0 bases not matched to a gene. The CDR3 loop is CASSLGTGGQETQYF. In DNA, the CDR3 is TGTGCCAGCAGCTTAGGGACAGGGGGCCAAGAGACCCAGTACTTC.

The chain combines TRBV5-4 with TRBJ2-7, with 7 bases matching TRBD2. Germline V gene sequence: CDR1 SGHNT, CDR2 YYREEE (reference sequence). The CDR3 spans 15 residues. The V gene end was trimmed by 0 bases and the J gene end by 3 bases; junction bases not matched to a gene: 6. This CDR3 reads CASSLEGLTNYEQYF. As DNA, the CDR3 is TGTGCCAGCAGCTTGGAGGGACTAACTAACTACGAGCAGTACTTC.

This clone was seen once. The gene calls are TRBV3-1 (or the pseudogene TRBV3-2) and TRBJ2-3; 8 nucleotides align to TRBD2. The length of the CDR3 is 18 residues. CDR1 and CDR2 (germline): LGHDT, YNNKEL (reference sequence). Trimming removed 3 bases from V and 5 bases from J; junction bases left unmatched: 16. DNA for the CDR3: TGTGCCAGCAGCCATTCTAGTGGGGGCCAGCGGGAGCTAGATACGCAGTATTTT. Translating gives CASSHSSGGQRELDTQYF.

This chain joins TRBV4-2 and TRBJ1-2; 12 nucleotides align to TRBD1. J lost 2 bases, V lost 0 bases, and 10 bases had no gene match. The CDR3 length is 19 residues. Germline V lookup: CDR1 LGHNA, CDR2 YNFKEQ. Here the CDR3 reads CASSQDYRDRGRRNYGYTF. DNA of the CDR3: TGTGCCAGCAGCCAAGATTACCGGGACAGGGGGCGGCGGAACTATGGCTACACCTTC.

The table lists this clone with a few counts. This chain uses TRBV5-6 with TRBJ2-7, with D perhaps matching TRBD1 (5 bases). Trimming shortened V by 5 bases and J by 2 bases, and 14 bases separated the two germline ends. Germline V gene lookup returns CDR1 SGHDT and CDR2 YYEEEE. This CDR3 comprises 14 residues. CDR3 protein: CASSYRQPPYEQYF. As DNA, the CDR3 is TGTGCCAGCAGTTATAGACAGCCCCCCTACGAGCAGTACTTC.

V usage is TRBV6-5 and J usage is TRBJ1-6; no definite D call. V was trimmed by 0 bases and J by 3 bases, leaving 9 bases between them. CDR1 and CDR2 (germline): MNHEY, SVGAGI. The CDR3 has 16 amino acids. The CDR3 reads CASSYSKEHYNSPLHF. In DNA, the CDR3 is TGTGCCAGCAGTTACTCGAAAGAACACTATAATTCACCCCTCCACTTT.

The CDR3 loop is CASSPRDWNTGELFF. The CDR3 nucleotides read TGTGCCAGCAGTCCGAGGGATTGGAACACCGGGGAGCTGTTTTTT. The chain combines TRBV28 with TRBJ2-2, with D perhaps TRBD2 (5 bases). Per the germline V gene, CDR1 is MDHEN and CDR2 is SYDVKM. V was shortened by 5 bases and J by 1 base, with 11 bases between the two germline ends. The CDR3 has 15 amino acids.

This clone has a single count. The rearrangement links TRBV9 to TRBJ2-3, with 7 positions matching TRBD1. V trimming: 3 bases; J trimming: 1 base; junction bases outside the gene matches: 5. Germline CDR1 is SGDLS and CDR2 is YYNGEE. The CDR3 extends over 15 amino acids. This CDR3 is CASSETGWGTDTQYF. The CDR3 nucleotides are TGTGCCAGCAGCGAGACAGGGTGGGGCACAGATACGCAGTATTTT.

Only a few counts were recorded for this clone. DNA for the CDR3: TGTGCCAGCACGCGGCACGACTATGGCTACACCTTC. It translates to CASTRHDYGYTF. The chain uses TRBV2 and TRBJ1-2; D is unresolved. Germline V gene lookup returns CDR1 SNHLY and CDR2 FYNNEI. V was trimmed by 7 bases and J by 3 bases, leaving 9 bases between them. CDR3 length equals 12 residues.

This clone is a singleton in its sample. J is TRBJ1-2 and V is TRBV29-1; 12 nucleotides agree with TRBD1. Germline CDR1 is SQVTM and CDR2 is ANQGSEA. V shed 7 bases and J 7 bases; nucleotides not matched to a gene: 7. CDR3 length equals 13 residues. The CDR3 DNA is TGCAGCGCCCTGGGACAGGGGGCGCGTGGCTACACCTTC. Its protein is CSALGQGARGYTF.

V and J are TRBV4-3 and TRBJ2-7; D might be TRBD1 (6 bases). The germline gives CDR1 LGHNA, CDR2 YSLEER. The V gene lost 0 bases and the J gene lost 0 bases, with 9 bases spanning the gap. The CDR3 spans 15 residues. CDR3 protein: CASSQDQGPSYEQYF. CDR3 DNA sequence: TGCGCCAGCAGCCAAGATCAGGGGCCCTCCTACGAGCAGTACTTC.